Listed below are T cell receptor beta chains from one sample, sequenced in a study of cytomegalovirus exposure and HLA in healthy donors. Some clones are missing from TCRdb's copy, which holds only in-frame ones; the method was immunoSEQ multiplex PCR. The table includes under 200,000 clones, around 80% detected once. The material sequenced was PBMCs. The receptors derive from a woman in her 40s in good health and CMV-seronegative. Both conserved end residues are part of each CDR3. D genes are given only for firm matches. Clone size is given for some rows only: seen once, a few or many times, or a class if the clone is expanded.

clone_size	j_call	v_call	d_call	cdr3_aa	cdr3_nt
NA	TRBJ1-6	TRBV7-9	NA	CASSRGSRQLSNSPLHF	TGTGCCAGCAGCCGCGGGAGCCGCCAACTATCTAATTCACCCCTCCACTTT
NA	TRBJ1-2	TRBV10-1	NA	CASSESSGGGYTF	TGCGCCAGCAGTGAGTCATCCGGGGGAGGCTACACCTTC
NA	TRBJ1-1	TRBV6-4	NA	CASRPPSGWNTEAFF	TGTGCCAGCAGGCCCCCTTCGGGTTGGAACACTGAAGCTTTCTTT
NA	TRBJ1-6	TRBV5-6	TRBD1	CASSPRGQAFGSPLHF	TGTGCCAGCAGCCCCCGCGGACAGGCCTTTGGGTCACCCCTCCACTTT
NA	TRBJ1-2	TRBV28	TRBD1	CASSPLGPGTGGSYGYTF	TGTGCCAGCAGTCCCCTAGGTCCCGGGACAGGGGGAAGCTATGGCTACACCTTC
NA	TRBJ2-3	TRBV5-4	TRBD2	CASSLDGTGGPTDTQYF	TGTGCCAGCAGCCTTGATGGGACGGGAGGGCCCACAGATACGCAGTATTTT
NA	TRBJ2-3	TRBV5-1	NA	CASSSASGWSQYF	TGCGCCAGCAGCAGTGCCTCAGGGTGGTCGCAGTATTTT
NA	TRBJ2-5	TRBV29-1	TRBD1	CSVEIAARRQGETQYF	TGCAGCGTTGAAATAGCTGCCCGGAGACAGGGGGAGACCCAGTACTTC
NA	TRBJ2-5	TRBV15	TRBD2	CATSRDTGTSAEETQYF	TGTGCCACCAGCAGAGACACCGGGACTAGCGCTGAAGAGACCCAGTACTTC
NA	TRBJ1-2	TRBV27	TRBD1	CASSLLAGGGYTF	TGTGCCAGCAGTTTACTGGCAGGGGGTGGCTACACCTTC
NA	TRBJ1-2	TRBV2	NA	CASRGPRQAGGYTF	TGTGCCAGCAGGGGGCCCCGACAGGCAGGAGGCTACACCTTC
few	TRBJ2-7	TRBV6-1	NA	CASSEGSFQYF	TGTGCCAGCAGTGAAGGGAGCTTTCAGTACTTC
few	TRBJ2-7	TRBV5-1	NA	CASKPGGEQYF	TGCGCCAGCAAACCAGGGGGGGAGCAGTACTTC
NA	TRBJ2-1	TRBV27	NA	CASSSSSYNEQFF	TGTGCCAGCAGTTCGAGCTCCTACAATGAGCAGTTCTTC
NA	TRBJ1-4	TRBV19	TRBD1	CASTKRRTGIQPPNEKLFF	TGTGCCAGTACCAAGAGACGGACAGGGATACAACCACCAAATGAAAAACTGTTTTTT
NA	TRBJ1-3	TRBV5-1	NA	CASSWREGGTGNTIYF	TGCGCCAGCAGCTGGAGGGAGGGAGGTACTGGAAACACCATATATTTT
NA	TRBJ1-3	TRBV5-5	TRBD1	CASSLAPGTGPGNTIYF	TGTGCCAGCAGCTTGGCTCCAGGGACAGGGCCTGGAAACACCATATATTTT
once	TRBJ2-3	TRBV19	TRBD2	CASSITLWTSGRTDTQYF	TGTGCCAGTAGTATTACCCTTTGGACTAGCGGGCGTACAGATACGCAGTATTTT
NA	TRBJ1-6	TRBV6-6	NA	CASSYSAGSNSPLHF	TGTGCCAGCAGTTACTCAGCGGGGAGTAATTCACCCCTCCACTTT
NA	TRBJ2-2	TRBV5-1	TRBD2	CASSPLAGAGELFF	TGCGCCAGCAGCCCCCTAGCGGGAGCGGGGGAGCTGTTTTTT
few	TRBJ2-4	TRBV11-2	NA	CASSLGRQDRLQYF	TGTGCCAGCAGCTTAGGAAGGCAGGATCGCCTTCAGTACTTC
NA	TRBJ1-2	TRBV7-9	NA	CASSSTLPQNTNYGYTF	TGTGCCAGCAGCTCCACCCTTCCCCAGAATACTAACTATGGCTACACCTTC
NA	TRBJ2-2	TRBV19	TRBD2	CASSPSLAGGLNTGELFF	TGTGCCAGTAGTCCGTCACTAGCGGGAGGACTTAACACCGGGGAGCTGTTTTTT
NA	TRBJ2-1	TRBV7-3	NA	CASSLSVFSYNEQFF	TGTGCCAGCAGCTTAAGCGTTTTCTCCTACAATGAGCAGTTCTTC
NA	TRBJ1-1	TRBV7-9	NA	CASSFELTEAFF	TGTGCCAGCAGCTTCGAGTTGACTGAAGCTTTCTTT
NA	TRBJ2-1	TRBV6-1	TRBD2	CASKTSGSPWDEQFF	TGTGCCAGCAAGACTAGCGGGAGCCCTTGGGATGAGCAGTTCTTC